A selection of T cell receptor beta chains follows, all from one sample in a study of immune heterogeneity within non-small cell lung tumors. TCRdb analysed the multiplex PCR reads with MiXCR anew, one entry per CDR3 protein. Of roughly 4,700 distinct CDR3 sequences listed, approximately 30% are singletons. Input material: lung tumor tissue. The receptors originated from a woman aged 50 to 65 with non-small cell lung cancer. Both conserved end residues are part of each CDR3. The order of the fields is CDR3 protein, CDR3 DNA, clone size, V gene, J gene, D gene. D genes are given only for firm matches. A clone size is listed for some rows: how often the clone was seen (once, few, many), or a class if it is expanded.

cdr3_aa: CASSFPRDEQFF; cdr3_nt: TGTGCCAGCAGTTTCCCCAGGGATGAGCAGTTCTTC; clone_size: once; v_call: TRBV12-3/TRBV12-4; j_call: TRBJ2-1; d_call: NA
cdr3_aa: CSARDLRGTYEQYF; cdr3_nt: TGCAGTGCTAGAGATTTAAGGGGCACCTACGAGCAGTACTTC; clone_size: medium-sized; v_call: TRBV20-1; j_call: TRBJ2-7; d_call: NA
cdr3_aa: CASSLGQGAYGYTF; cdr3_nt: TGCGCCAGCAGCCTGGGACAGGGCGCCTATGGCTACACCTTC; clone_size: NA; v_call: TRBV5-1; j_call: TRBJ1-2; d_call: TRBD1
cdr3_aa: CASIPRDGAYNEQFF; cdr3_nt: TGTGCCAGCATCCCCCGGGACGGAGCCTACAATGAGCAGTTCTTC; clone_size: NA; v_call: TRBV11-2; j_call: TRBJ2-1; d_call: NA
cdr3_aa: CASSLGQSGGGDTQYF; cdr3_nt: TGTGCCAGCAGCCTCGGCCAAAGCGGGGGGGGGGATACGCAGTATTTT; clone_size: NA; v_call: TRBV3-1; j_call: TRBJ2-3; d_call: TRBD2
cdr3_aa: CAIQKALNYGYTF; cdr3_nt: TGTGCCATCCAAAAGGCGCTTAACTATGGCTACACCTTC; clone_size: NA; v_call: TRBV10-3; j_call: TRBJ1-2; d_call: NA
cdr3_aa: CASSIGYRSASAKNIQYF; cdr3_nt: TGTGCCAGTAGTATAGGATACAGGAGCGCTTCGGCCAAAAACATTCAGTACTTC; clone_size: few; v_call: TRBV19; j_call: TRBJ2-4; d_call: NA
cdr3_aa: CASSLKGGRRAYEQYF; cdr3_nt: TGTGCCAGCAGCCTAAAAGGGGGCAGGAGGGCCTACGAGCAGTACTTC; clone_size: medium-sized; v_call: TRBV6-1; j_call: TRBJ2-7; d_call: NA
cdr3_aa: CASSKTSGRLYNEQFF; cdr3_nt: TGCGCCAGCAGCAAGACTAGCGGGAGGCTCTACAATGAGCAGTTCTTC; clone_size: NA; v_call: TRBV5-1; j_call: TRBJ2-1; d_call: TRBD2
cdr3_aa: CASRVRRLGQGISNQPQHF; cdr3_nt: TGTGCCAGCCGGGTCCGCCGTTTGGGACAGGGGATTAGCAATCAGCCCCAGCATTTT; clone_size: medium-sized; v_call: TRBV28; j_call: TRBJ1-5; d_call: TRBD1
cdr3_aa: CASRLWIPDNSPLHF; cdr3_nt: TGTGCCAGCAGGCTCTGGATCCCTGATAATTCACCCCTCCACTTT; clone_size: medium-sized; v_call: TRBV27; j_call: TRBJ1-6; d_call: NA
cdr3_aa: CASSEPKTYEQYF; cdr3_nt: TGTGCCAGCAGTGAACCCAAAACCTACGAGCAGTACTTC; clone_size: NA; v_call: TRBV6-1; j_call: TRBJ2-7; d_call: NA
cdr3_aa: CASSPRGQGLWGTEAFF; cdr3_nt: TGTGCCAGCAGTCCTCGGGGACAGGGCTTATGGGGCACTGAAGCTTTCTTT; clone_size: medium-sized; v_call: TRBV28; j_call: TRBJ1-1; d_call: TRBD1
cdr3_aa: CASSLDLNVPLHF; cdr3_nt: TGTGCCAGCAGCTTAGACCTCAACGTACCCCTCCACTTT; clone_size: few; v_call: TRBV7-9; j_call: TRBJ1-6; d_call: NA
cdr3_aa: CASSSASGSGDNQPQHF; cdr3_nt: TGTGCCAGCAGTTCCGCGTCGGGGTCGGGGGACAATCAGCCCCAGCATTTT; clone_size: medium-sized; v_call: TRBV12-3/TRBV12-4; j_call: TRBJ1-5; d_call: NA
cdr3_aa: CSVEHPGTAHNEQFF; cdr3_nt: TGCAGCGTTGAACATCCAGGGACGGCGCACAATGAGCAGTTCTTC; clone_size: NA; v_call: TRBV29-1; j_call: TRBJ2-1; d_call: NA
cdr3_aa: CASSSGGSGETQYF; cdr3_nt: TGTGCCAGCAGTTCGGGAGGCTCCGGGGAGACCCAGTACTTC; clone_size: few; v_call: TRBV3-1; j_call: TRBJ2-5; d_call: TRBD2
cdr3_aa: CASSVGAGGQSSPLHF; cdr3_nt: TGTGCCAGCAGCGTAGGAGCCGGGGGACAGTCATCACCCCTCCACTTT; clone_size: few; v_call: TRBV9; j_call: TRBJ1-6; d_call: TRBD1